This TCR beta chain comes out of a study of blood T cell repertoires in COVID-19 (TCRdb year 2020). Notes on the research overall: The collaborator samples originated in the United States, Italy and Spain and spanned the acute and convalescent phases of COVID-19. The prospective study material was composed of cDNA or gDNA derived from T cells, B-cell-depleted T cells, or PBMCs. Subjects who had been exposed to COVID-19, were actively infected with it, or had recovered from it provided the deeply sampled blood TCRbeta repertoires that made up the dataset. The repertoires were released in a freely available public database meant as a resource for research on the immune response to SARS-CoV-2. Samples came from the ongoing ImmuneRACE study (first 160 participants) plus 1,254 subjects from 6 global collaborators. A de-identified subject ID, COVID-19 status, age in years and sex were almost always included in the sample metadata. HLA class I and class II types, where available, came from metadata supplied by the sample provider rather than from assay-based typing. The study at large found these results: Clinical and demographic metadata were provided uncurated, with the amount varying by source and participant.

In the case of this clone: The antigen this receptor binds is unknown. No base qualities exist here, and no much larger clone lies one base off it.

CDR1 and CDR2 were assigned from the germline V gene (reference sequence) as GTSNPN and SVGIG. From the cysteine through the phenylalanine, the CDR3 covers 19 amino acids. The read is trimmed to its CDR3 DNA, 57 bases read in frame from base 1. Unmatched junction bases come to 15, with V trimmed by 0 bases and J by 3 bases. Whole blood was collected in K2EDTA tubes by collaborating institutions according to the institutions' own protocols. Collaborator samples were shipped for TCRbeta analysis as frozen whole blood, isolated PBMCs, or DNA extracted from either sample type. TCRbeta CDR3 regions were amplified from genomic DNA using the immunoSEQ Assay, a bias-controlled multiplex PCR. The original methods were these. Nucleated cell counts per sample were estimated from amplification of reference gene primers within the assay. Sequence reads were collapsed and filtered to measure the absolute abundance of every unique TCRbeta CDR3 rearrangement. For each sample, productive Simpson clonality was calculated as the square root of Simpson's diversity index over productive rearrangements. Not all clones reach the TCRdb copy of this immuneACCESS table, which keeps in-frame sequences only. Checked studies attribute under half of the gap to unresolved V genes and leave the rest unexplained. For V, J and clone size, that table is used; D and trimming come from the DNA. The sample yields about 160,000 clones; roughly 90% were counted once. Clones ranked in the top ten supply about 2.6% of the sample.

The V and J genes are TRBV30 and TRBJ1-3; TRBD1 fits 9 bases in the junction. This sequence was found in a man between 60 and 75 years old with acute or convalescent COVID-19. The sequenced sample consisted of peripheral blood. The nucleotide sequence is TGTGCCTGGAGTGTACAGGGACAGGGACTTCTCTCTGTTGGAAACACCATATATTTT. This yields the protein CAWSVQGQGLLSVGNTIYF.